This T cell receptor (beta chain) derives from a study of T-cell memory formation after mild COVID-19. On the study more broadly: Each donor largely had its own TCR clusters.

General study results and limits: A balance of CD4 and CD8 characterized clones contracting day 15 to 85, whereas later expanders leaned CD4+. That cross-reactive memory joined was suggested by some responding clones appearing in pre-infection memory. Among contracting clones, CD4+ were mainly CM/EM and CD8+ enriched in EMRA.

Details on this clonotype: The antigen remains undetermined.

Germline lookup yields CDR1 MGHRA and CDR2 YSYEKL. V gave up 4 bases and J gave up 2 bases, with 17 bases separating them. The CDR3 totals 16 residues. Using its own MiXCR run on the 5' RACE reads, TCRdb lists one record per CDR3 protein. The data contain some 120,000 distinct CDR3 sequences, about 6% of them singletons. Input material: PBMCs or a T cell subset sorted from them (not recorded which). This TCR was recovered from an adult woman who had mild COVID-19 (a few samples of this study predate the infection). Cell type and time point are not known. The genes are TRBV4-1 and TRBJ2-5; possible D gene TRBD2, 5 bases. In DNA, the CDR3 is TGCGCCAGCAGCCGATACAATTCGGACTCTCAAGAGACCCAGTACTTC. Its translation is CASSRYNSDSQETQYF.